This passage covers 17 T cell receptor beta chains from one sample sequenced in a study of blood T cell repertoires in COVID-19. The table came from immunoSEQ multiplex PCR; TCRdb's copy has only in-frame clones and leaves some out. The sample shows 15,000 or so clones, about 90% of them seen only once. Sequencing used peripheral blood. These TCRs come from a human donor in a cohort sampled during active COVID-19.

The chain combines TRBV18 with TRBJ1-5; D perhaps matches TRBD1 (5 bases). The V end lost 1 base, the J end lost 11 bases, and 18 bases lay between the germline ends. This CDR3 spans 15 amino acids. The germline gives CDR1 KGHSH, CDR2 LQKENI. This CDR3 reads CASSPLEGILGAQHF. The CDR3 coding sequence is TGTGCCAGCTCACCACTGGAGGGGATCCTGGGAGCCCAGCATTTT.

This chain links TRBV7-9 with TRBJ2-7, with TRBD1 as a possible D gene (6 bases). Trimming cost V 1 base and J 3 bases, with 16 bases left between them. The CDR3 is made up of 16 amino acids. Germline V gives CDR1 SEHNR, CDR2 FQNEAQ (reference sequence). CDR3 sequence (DNA): TGTGCCAGCAGCTTAGATTCGACAGGAGCCTTCTACGAGCAGTACTTC. It codes for CASSLDSTGAFYEQYF. The complete variable domain, with remaining parts taken from reference TRBV7-9 and TRBJ2-7, reads DTGVSQNPRHKITKRGQNVTFRCDPISEHNRLYWYRQTLGQGPEFLTYFQNEAQLEKSRLLSDRFSAERPKGSFSTLEIQRTEQGDSAMYLCASSLDSTGAFYEQYFGPGTRLTVT.

The rearrangement joins TRBV9 to TRBJ2-1, with 7 nucleotides matching TRBD2. CDR3 length: 14 residues. After removal of 2 bases from V and 8 bases from J, the junction contained 7 bases not matched to a gene. Germline-derived CDR1 and CDR2 are SGDLS and YYNGEE. The CDR3 region is CASSVTSASDEQFF. CDR3 coding DNA: TGTGCCAGCAGCGTTACTAGCGCTAGCGATGAGCAGTTCTTC.

This clone showed up just once. The chain recombines TRBV11-2 with TRBJ1-6, with 7 bases identical to TRBD1. The CDR3 sequence is 13 residues long. J lost 10 bases, V lost 5 bases, and 5 bases had no gene match. The V gene's germline CDR1 is SGHAT and CDR2 FQNNGV. The CDR3 sequence: CASSPGGESPLHF. CDR3 in DNA: TGTGCCAGCAGCCCAGGGGGTGAATCACCCCTCCACTTT.

This clone was detected only a few times. The chain combines TRBV4-2 with TRBJ2-5, with TRBD1 as a possible D gene (6 bases). The ends were cut back, 1 base at V and 4 bases at J, with 16 bases in the middle. The CDR3 sequence is 16 residues long. CDR1 and CDR2 from the germline V gene are LGHNA and YNFKEQ. CDR3 in amino acids: CASSQVQGAGAETQYF. The CDR3 DNA reads TGTGCCAGCAGCCAAGTTCAAGGGGCAGGGGCAGAGACCCAGTACTTC.

This clone was found a few times. The chain couples TRBV6-5 to TRBJ2-5; the D gene is possibly TRBD2 (5 bases). The CDR3 has 15 amino acids. The V and J ends lost 6 bases and 5 bases respectively, with 19 bases between them. Germline-derived CDR1 and CDR2 are MNHEY and SVGAGI. In nucleotides, the CDR3 is TGTGCCAGCAGCCTTTTCATAGTATCGGGGGAGACCCAGTACTTC. Protein sequence: CASSLFIVSGETQYF.

This clone is termed medium-sized. J is TRBJ2-7 and V is TRBV4-1; TRBD2 aligns across 7 bases. CDR3 size: 14 residues. Germline V gene data show CDR1 as MGHRA and CDR2 as YSYEKL. V lost 0 bases and J lost 3; bases outside the gene matches: 2. In DNA, the CDR3 is TGCGCCAGCAGCCAAGATAGGGACTACTACGAGCAGTACTTC. Amino acids: CASSQDRDYYEQYF.

A single count supports this clone. The CDR3 DNA follows: TGTGCCAGCAGCGTATATGAGCGGGGGGCGGGAACAGATACGCAGTATTTT. Residues: CASSVYERGAGTDTQYF. The chain is built from TRBV9 and TRBJ2-3; 9 nucleotides align to TRBD2. With V trimmed by 1 base and J by 3 bases, 9 bases remained unmatched. Germline values: CDR1 SGDLS, CDR2 YYNGEE. This CDR3 is 17 amino acids long.

V is TRBV6-6 and J is TRBJ1-5; D not resolved. The CDR3 spans 13 residues. The V gene's germline CDR1 is MNHNY and CDR2 SVGAGI (reference sequence). V was trimmed by 2 bases and J by 9 bases, leaving 11 bases between them. The CDR3 sequence: CASSYQEEGPQHF. The CDR3 bases are TGTGCCAGCAGTTACCAGGAGGAAGGGCCCCAGCATTTT.

The chain couples TRBV4-2 to TRBJ2-2; 8 bases are shared with TRBD1. In germline, CDR1 is LGHNA, CDR2 YNFKEQ. After removal of 0 bases from V and 4 bases from J, the junction contained 7 bases not matched to a gene. The CDR3 runs 17 residues. CDR3 DNA: TGTGCCAGCAGCCAAGATCCGGCAGGGGGCTTCACCGGGGAGCTGTTTTTT. It is translated as CASSQDPAGGFTGELFF.

V gene TRBV7-8 combines with J gene TRBJ2-5, with a tentative D call TRBD1 (6 bases). Germline V lookup: CDR1 SGHVS, CDR2 FQNEAQ. The V gene lost 6 bases and the J gene lost 2 bases, with 16 bases spanning the gap. CDR3 size: 15 residues. The CDR3 spells CASSGDGQQQETQYF. CDR3 bases: TGTGCCAGCAGTGGGGATGGACAGCAGCAAGAGACCCAGTACTTC.

In nucleotides, the CDR3 is TGTGCCAGCAGCTTCCCATCCAGATTCTTCGGCTACACCTTC. Translation gives CASSFPSRFFGYTF. This chain connects TRBV5-4 to TRBJ1-2; no clear D. The CDR3 has 14 amino acids. CDR1 and CDR2 from the germline V gene are SGHNT and YYREEE (reference sequence). Trimming pared 2 bases from V and 8 bases from J, leaving 16 bases between.

The chain has TRBV5-1 and TRBJ2-5; D gene ambiguous. Trimming took off 2 bases at V and 5 bases at J, with 7 bases between the two ends. Germline CDR1 and CDR2: SGHRS and YFSETQ. This CDR3 is built from 12 residues. The chain's CDR3 is CASSLSFETQYF. The CDR3, as DNA: TGCGCCAGCAGCTTATCTTTTGAGACCCAGTACTTC.

The V gene is TRBV5-1, the J gene TRBJ2-1; 13 nucleotides match TRBD2. Per germline, CDR1 SGHRS and CDR2 YFSETQ. This CDR3 has 19 residues. Losses at the gene ends were 4 bases for V and 3 bases for J; bases not matched to a gene: 13. This CDR3 is CASSRTPQGTSGDYNEQFF. Here the CDR3 DNA reads TGCGCCAGCAGCAGAACACCCCAGGGGACTAGCGGGGACTACAATGAGCAGTTCTTC. Looking up the rest from reference TRBV5-1 and TRBJ2-1 gives the full variable domain: KAGVTQTPRYLIKTRGQQVTLSCSPISGHRSVSWYQQTPGQGLQFLFEYFSETQRNKGNFPGRFSGRQFSNSRSEMNVSTLELGDSALYLCASSRTPQGTSGDYNEQFFGPGTRLTVL.

The rearrangement links TRBV5-1 to TRBJ2-5; 16 bases are a match to TRBD2. With V trimmed by 4 bases and J by 5 bases, 5 bases remained unmatched. CDR3 size: 16 residues. The germline CDR1 and CDR2 sequences are SGHRS and YFSETQ. CDR3 region: CASSMGLAGGQETQYF. DNA for the CDR3: TGCGCCAGCAGCATGGGACTAGCGGGGGGGCAGGAGACCCAGTACTTC.

The CDR3 protein is CASSGRRAGGTDTQYF. The CDR3 region has the DNA TGTGCCAGCAGTGGGAGAAGAGCGGGGGGCACAGATACGCAGTATTTT. This rearrangement joins TRBV6-1 to TRBJ2-3, with 8 bases fitting TRBD2. After removal of 4 bases from V and 1 base from J, the junction contained 7 bases not matched to a gene. Germline CDR1 and CDR2: MNHNS and SASEGT. The CDR3 contains 16 residues.

The rearrangement uses TRBV23-1 and TRBJ2-3; the D gene is possibly TRBD2 (6 bases). TRBV23-1 belongs to the ORF category, with a function that is uncertain. CDR3 length: 14 amino acids. V gave up 0 bases and J gave up 4 bases, with 8 bases separating them. The CDR3 region is CASSQSGGADTQYF. The CDR3 coding sequence is TGCGCCAGCAGTCAATCGGGGGGTGCAGATACGCAGTATTTT.